This T cell receptor (beta chain) was found in a study of blood T cell repertoires in COVID-19. This clone was seen a few times. TCRdb's copy holds only in-frame clones and misses some; the assay was immunoSEQ multiplex PCR. Of around 200,000 clones listed, about 83% were seen once; the top ten hold about 4%. Material for sequencing was peripheral blood. The clonotype was recovered from a young man with active or convalescent COVID-19.

CDR3 DNA sequence: TGCGCCAGCAGCCAAGATGCCAGGACAGGAGGAAGGCAGCAGTTCTTC. Its protein is CASSQDARTGGRQQFF. This chain links TRBV4-3 with TRBJ2-1, with 7 bases identical to TRBD1. Germline V gene sequence: CDR1 LGHNA, CDR2 YSLEER. The CDR3 extends over 16 amino acids. The J segment lost 11 bases and the V segment lost 0 bases, leaving 13 bases of the junction unmatched.